This TCR beta chain comes out of a study of control samples from healthy donors and cancer patients. Sequencing was performed with immunoSEQ multiplex PCR; in TCRdb, only in-frame clones are kept and a portion is missing. The sample yields roughly 190,000 clones, about 90% seen once. Trimming removed 5 bases from V and 4 bases from J, with 12 bases in between. The CDR3 sequence is 13 residues long. In germline, CDR1 is SGHRS, CDR2 YFSETQ. The TCR sequence derives from a man aged 25 to 45 in good health. The chain employs TRBV5-1 and TRBJ1-2; unclear D gene. Sequencing input: blood. DNA of the CDR3: TGCGCCAGCAGTCTAGACCTTGGCTATGGCTACACCTTC. Translation gives CASSLDLGYGYTF. Variable domain in full (rest from reference TRBV5-1 and TRBJ1-2): KAGVTQTPRYLIKTRGQQVTLSCSPISGHRSVSWYQQTPGQGLQFLFEYFSETQRNKGNFPGRFSGRQFSNSRSEMNVSTLELGDSALYLCASSLDLGYGYTFGSGTRLTVV.